The rows below give T cell receptor beta chains drawn from one sample of a study of cytomegalovirus exposure and HLA in healthy donors. The assay was immunoSEQ multiplex PCR, and TCRdb's table has in-frame clones only and misses some. This table holds 100,000 to 150,000 clones, more than 65% found once. The sequenced material came from PBMCs. The source is a woman aged 55-69 years in good health and CMV-seropositive. The CDR3 runs from the conserved cysteine through the conserved F or W. The D gene is left open where the match is weak. Size is stated for part of the rows, as once, few or many counts, or as a class when the clone is expanded.

>TRBV5-1|TRBJ1-1|TRBD1|-
CASSPWDSTEAFF
TGCGCCAGCAGCCCGTGGGACAGCACTGAAGCTTTCTTT
>TRBV5-1|TRBJ2-5|-|few
CASTPRAAGSYQETQYF
TGCGCCAGCACCCCGAGGGCGGCAGGCTCTTACCAAGAGACCCAGTACTTC
>TRBV9|TRBJ1-6|-|-
CASSVAGGAGSPLHF
TGTGCCAGCAGCGTAGCTGGGGGGGCAGGTTCACCCCTCCACTTT
>TRBV5-6|TRBJ1-2|-|-
CASRSSGGIYGYTF
TGTGCCAGCAGATCCTCCGGGGGAATCTATGGCTACACCTTC
>TRBV27|TRBJ1-5|-|-
CASSRNSGSNQPQHF
TGTGCCAGCAGCCGAAACAGCGGTAGCAATCAGCCCCAGCATTTT
>TRBV10-3|TRBJ2-2|TRBD2|-
CATGEGTGELFF
TGTGCCACCGGGGAGGGCACCGGGGAGCTGTTTTTT
>TRBV10-3|TRBJ2-7|TRBD1|-
CAITAGTGNHYEQYF
TGTGCCATCACCGCCGGGACAGGGAACCATTACGAGCAGTACTTC
>TRBV19|TRBJ1-3|TRBD1|-
CASSASGQGTNTIYF
TGTGCCAGTAGTGCTTCGGGACAGGGGACTAACACCATATATTTT
>TRBV6-4|TRBJ2-6|TRBD1|-
CASSDLQGAGANVLTF
TGTGCCAGCAGTGACTTACAGGGGGCTGGGGCCAACGTCCTGACTTTC
>TRBV6-5|TRBJ2-2|TRBD2|-
CASSYERGPLTGELFF
TGTGCCAGCAGTTATGAGCGGGGGCCTCTGACCGGGGAGCTGTTTTTT
>TRBV5-6|TRBJ2-4|-|-
CASSFMGQNIQYF
TGTGCCAGCAGCTTCATGGGCCAAAACATTCAGTACTTC
>TRBV9|TRBJ1-1|TRBD1|-
CASSSRGTGNTEAFF
TGTGCCAGCAGCTCCCGCGGGACAGGGAACACTGAAGCTTTCTTT
>TRBV11-3|TRBJ2-1|TRBD2|-
CASSVGLAGSDEQFF
TGTGCCAGCAGCGTGGGACTAGCGGGGTCCGATGAGCAGTTCTTC
>TRBV11-2|TRBJ1-1|TRBD1|once
CASSLVSGGNTEAFF
TGTGCCAGCAGCTTAGTGTCAGGGGGGAACACTGAAGCTTTCTTT
>TRBV6-5|TRBJ2-1|-|-
CASSYGQRNEQFF
TGTGCCAGCAGTTACGGACAGCGCAATGAGCAGTTCTTC
>TRBV4-1|TRBJ2-1|TRBD2|-
CASSQESGLAGGGNEQFF
TGCGCCAGCAGCCAAGAAAGCGGACTAGCGGGGGGGGGCAATGAGCAGTTCTTC
>TRBV9|TRBJ2-5|TRBD1|-
CASSTRDRAETQYF
TGTGCCAGCAGCACCCGGGACAGGGCAGAGACCCAGTACTTC
>TRBV18|TRBJ1-2|TRBD1|-
CASSPPAGTGYATGYGYTF
TGTGCCAGCTCACCACCCGCCGGGACAGGGTACGCTACAGGCTATGGCTACACCTTC
>TRBV7-8|TRBJ2-5|TRBD1|-
CASSPPDRRQETQYF
TGTGCCAGCAGCCCCCCGGACAGGAGGCAAGAGACCCAGTACTTC
>TRBV7-8|TRBJ1-2|-|-
CANSLGAAYGYTF
TGTGCCAACAGCTTAGGGGCAGCCTATGGCTACACCTTC
>TRBV19|TRBJ1-2|TRBD1|few
CASMGQDNYGYTF
TGTGCCAGTATGGGACAGGACAACTATGGCTACACCTTC
>TRBV9|TRBJ2-3|-|once
CASSRHGDTQYF
TGTGCCAGCAGCCGACACGGAGATACGCAGTATTTT